The clone carrying this T cell receptor (beta chain) was counted only a few times. The data were obtained in a study of T-cell memory formation after mild COVID-19. TCRdb fed the 5' RACE reads into MiXCR, producing one record per CDR3 protein. The table includes just under 550,000 distinct CDR3 sequences, about 20% detected once. Trimming left V 2 bases short and J 2 bases short, with 11 bases between. From germline, CDR1 is KGHDR and CDR2 SFDVKD. CDR3 size: 15 residues. V usage is TRBV24-1 and J usage is TRBJ1-1; weak D call: TRBD1 (6 bases). The origin of this receptor is an adult woman who had mild COVID-19 (a few samples of this study predate the infection). Cell type and time point are not known. The specimen was PBMCs or a T cell subset sorted from them (not recorded which). The DNA of the CDR3 is TGTGCCACCAGTGATTCGGGACATCCAAACACTGAAGCTTTCTTT. This encodes CATSDSGHPNTEAFF.